This T cell receptor beta chain was recorded in a study of human T cells and chemical hapten exposure. Germline CDR1 and CDR2: SEHNR and FQNEAQ (reference sequence). V gave up 8 bases and J gave up 3 bases, with 11 bases separating them. The CDR3 consists of 13 residues. From whole blood left unfractionated, total RNA was extracted. Unique molecular identifiers were attached to individual cDNA molecules during library preparation. TCRdb analysed the reads with MiXCR anew, one entry per CDR3 protein. The repertoire holds around 120,000 distinct CDR3 sequences, 8% to 9.5% seen once, with about 1.4% in the top ten.

V and J are TRBV7-9 and TRBJ1-5; D not resolved. Sequenced input: whole blood. This clonotype was obtained from a human donor in good health. Some clones in this sample may be carry-over from other donors' samples. As DNA, the CDR3 is TGTGCCAGCCCGCGAGGTCTCAATCAGCCCCAGCATTTT. Its translation: CASPRGLNQPQHF. The variable domain in full, completed from reference TRBV7-9 and TRBJ1-5, reads DTGVSQNPRHKITKRGQNVTFRCDPISEHNRLYWYRQTLGQGPEFLTYFQNEAQLEKSRLLSDRFSAERPKGSFSTLEIQRTEQGDSAMYLCASPRGLNQPQHFGDGTRLSIL.